This TCR beta chain derives from a study of blood T cell repertoires in COVID-19. About the study: COVID-19 samples collected from the United States, Italy and Spain covered acute and convalescent phases. Nucleic acid was either cDNA or gDNA, and it came from T cells, B-cell-depleted T cells, or PBMCs.

Patients from Seattle were sampled longitudinally, starting during active infection. Trimming stripped 2 bases from V and 5 bases from J, with 12 bases between. Germline V gene data show CDR1 as ENHRY and CDR2 as SYGVKD. The CDR3 has 15 residues. Under the authors' procedure: Reference gene primer amplification gave nucleated cell count estimates. Assay: immunoSEQ multiplex PCR; the TCRdb copy retains only in-frame clones and omits some. V, J and clone size are those of that table, while D and trimming were read from the DNA. Of around 94,000 clones listed, roughly 89% are singletons. The gene calls are TRBV10-3 and TRBJ2-2; a weak D match, TRBD2 (6 bases). This TCR derives from a woman in her forties or fifties with COVID-19, enrolled during active disease. The material sequenced was peripheral blood. The CDR3 loop is CAISEVGGATGELFF. DNA for the CDR3: TGTGCCATCAGTGAGGTGGGCGGGGCTACCGGGGAGCTGTTTTTT.